This is a list of T cell receptor beta chains from one sample in a study of control samples from healthy donors and cancer patients. The assay was immunoSEQ multiplex PCR, and TCRdb's table has in-frame clones only and misses some. Seen here are roughly 370,000 clones, around nine tenths observed once, and the top ten hold 5.5% to 7.5%. The sequenced sample was PBMCs. The receptors stem from a man aged 40-55 years with head and neck cancer. Both conserved end residues are part of each CDR3. D genes are given only for firm matches. Part of the rows lack a size; the others show once, few, many or a class for expanded clones.

length	J	D	V	size	DNA	CDR3
14	TRBJ1-5	.	TRBV7-6	.	TGTGCCAGCAGCTCGGGGGTGGGGAATCAGCCCCAGCATTTT	CASSSGVGNQPQHF
15	TRBJ1-1	.	TRBV19	.	TGTGCCAGTAGTCCCTACCGGCAGGGTGACACTGAAGCTTTCTTT	CASSPYRQGDTEAFF
14	TRBJ1-1	.	TRBV19	.	TGTGCCAGTAGTATGGCCGGGGTGAACACTGAAGCTTTCTTT	CASSMAGVNTEAFF
14	TRBJ2-5	.	TRBV28	.	TGTGCCAGCGTGGGCCCGGACGGAAAAGAGACCCAGTACTTC	CASVGPDGKETQYF
14	TRBJ2-7	.	TRBV28	.	TGTGCCAGCAGTTGGTCGGGATTTCTTTACGAGCAGTACTTC	CASSWSGFLYEQYF
14	TRBJ2-1	TRBD2	TRBV27	once	TGTGCCAGCAGACCACTAGCGGGGTACAATGAGCAGTTCTTC	CASRPLAGYNEQFF
15	TRBJ2-7	.	TRBV18	.	TGTGCCAGCTCACCTGGTGGGCAGAGCTCCTACGAGCAGTACTTC	CASSPGGQSSYEQYF
16	TRBJ1-5	TRBD1	TRBV28	few	TGTGCCAGCAGTTTCCGTCCGGGACAGGGAGATCAGCCCCAGCATTTT	CASSFRPGQGDQPQHF
15	TRBJ2-7	.	TRBV27	.	TGTGCCAGCAGTACTTTCGGTGAGAGCTCCTACGAGCAGTACTTC	CASSTFGESSYEQYF
14	TRBJ2-7	.	TRBV5-6	.	TGTGCCAGCAGCATAACAGGCAGTCCCTACGAGCAGTACTTC	CASSITGSPYEQYF
13	TRBJ2-7	TRBD2	TRBV9	.	TGTGCCAGCAGCGTTCGAACGGGAGGCGAGCAGTACTTC	CASSVRTGGEQYF
11	TRBJ2-1	.	TRBV27	.	TGTGCCAGCACGGGGCCGGGGGTGCAGTTCTTC	CASTGPGVQFF
15	TRBJ2-5	TRBD2	TRBV5-4	.	TGTGCCAGCAGTTTCATGCGGGGGGCCCAAGAGACCCAGTACTTC	CASSFMRGAQETQYF
14	TRBJ1-1	TRBD1	TRBV18	.	TGTGCCAGCTCCCGACAGGGGATGAACACTGAAGCTTTCTTT	CASSRQGMNTEAFF
15	TRBJ2-7	TRBD1	TRBV5-1	.	TGCGCCAGCAGCTTGTCCTCCGGGACAGCCTACGAGCAGTACTTC	CASSLSSGTAYEQYF
12	TRBJ2-4	.	TRBV6-6	.	TGTGCCAGCAGCCCCCCTTTAGGCATTCAGTACTTC	CASSPPLGIQYF
15	TRBJ2-6	TRBD1	TRBV5-4	.	TGTGCCAGCAGCTTGGACAGGGGTTGGGCCAACGTCCTGACTTTC	CASSLDRGWANVLTF
14	TRBJ2-1	.	TRBV13	.	TGTGCCAGCAGCGCTACGGGGAGTTGGAATGAGCAGTTCTTC	CASSATGSWNEQFF
15	TRBJ1-2	.	TRBV5-1	.	TGCGCCAGCAGCTTGGATTCCTTGGATAACTATGGCTACACCTTC	CASSLDSLDNYGYTF
16	TRBJ1-1	TRBD1	TRBV28	.	TGTGCCAGCAGTTTGGGGGAGACAGGGAGAGTTACTGAAGCTTTCTTT	CASSLGETGRVTEAFF
15	TRBJ2-1	TRBD1	TRBV7-3	.	TGTGCCAGCAGCTCCATCAGGGGGCCCGGCAATGAGCAGTTCTTC	CASSSIRGPGNEQFF
11	TRBJ2-5	.	TRBV24-1	.	TGTGCCACCAGTGGGGGAGAGACCCAGTACTTC	CATSGGETQYF
14	TRBJ2-3	TRBD1	TRBV7-3	.	TGTGCCAGCAGCTGGGACAGGGGTGCAGATACGCAGTATTTT	CASSWDRGADTQYF
15	TRBJ2-1	.	TRBV7-3	.	TGTGCCAGCAGCTCCCACAGTGCCTCCTACAATGAGCAGTTCTTC	CASSSHSASYNEQFF
14	TRBJ2-3	.	TRBV19	.	TGTGCCAGTAGGACCGGCGGGGTCACAGATACGCAGTATTTT	CASRTGGVTDTQYF
14	TRBJ2-7	.	TRBV10-3	.	TGTGCCATCCGGTTCCGCGAAGGGTCCTACGAGCAGTACTTC	CAIRFREGSYEQYF
17	TRBJ2-5	TRBD1	TRBV9	.	TGTGCCAGCAGCGTGAGAGGGGGACAGGGGCCGCAAGAGACCCAGTACTTC	CASSVRGGQGPQETQYF
13	TRBJ2-7	TRBD1	TRBV5-4	.	TGTGCCAGCAGCCCGATCAACAGGGGCGAGCAGTACTTC	CASSPINRGEQYF
18	TRBJ2-6	.	TRBV14	.	TGTGCCAGCAGCCATCATCAGGGGTCTTACTCTGGGGCCAACGTCCTGACTTTC	CASSHHQGSYSGANVLTF
15	TRBJ1-2	.	TRBV18	.	TGTGCCAGCTCACCGGCCGGGGGGTACAACTATGGCTACACCTTC	CASSPAGGYNYGYTF
14	TRBJ1-2	.	TRBV19	.	TGTGCCAGTAGTATCCTCAGGGCAGGCTATGGCTACACCTTC	CASSILRAGYGYTF
15	TRBJ1-5	TRBD1	TRBV19	.	TGTGCCAGTAGTACAACAGGGGTCTCGGATCAGCCCCAGCATTTT	CASSTTGVSDQPQHF
20	TRBJ2-6	TRBD1	TRBV5-1	.	TGCGCCAGCAGCTTAGCCAGGGGGACAGGCCTTCTCTCTGGGGCCAACGTCCTGACTTTC	CASSLARGTGLLSGANVLTF
14	TRBJ1-2	TRBD1	TRBV7-8	.	TGTGCCAGCAGCTTAGAACAGGGGAACTATGGCTACACCTTC	CASSLEQGNYGYTF
14	TRBJ1-2	.	TRBV4-3	.	TGCGCCAGCAGCCAAGATGGCAGGAGGGATGGCTACACCTTC	CASSQDGRRDGYTF
13	TRBJ2-7	TRBD1	TRBV5-8	.	TGTGCCAGCATCCGGGACAGGGCCTACGAGCAGTACTTC	CASIRDRAYEQYF
14	TRBJ2-1	.	TRBV27	.	TGTGCCAGCAGTTACGGGACGACCGCCAATGAGCAGTTCTTC	CASSYGTTANEQFF
14	TRBJ1-2	.	TRBV15	.	TGTGCCACCAGCAGAGGACGCCTTAACTATGGCTACACCTTC	CATSRGRLNYGYTF
13	TRBJ1-2	.	TRBV2	.	TGTGCCAGCAGTGAGAGGGGTATCTATGGCTACACCTTC	CASSERGIYGYTF
16	TRBJ1-4	.	TRBV7-9	.	TGTGCCAGCAGCTTGAATCCCGGGGGGGTGAGGGAAAAACTGTTTTTT	CASSLNPGGVREKLFF
14	TRBJ2-3	.	TRBV28	.	TGTGCCAGCAGTTTATCGACTGGCACAGATACGCAGTATTTT	CASSLSTGTDTQYF
17	TRBJ2-2	TRBD2	TRBV5-6	.	TGTGCCAGCAGCTCCATAGCGGGAGGACCTTACACCGGGGAGCTGTTTTTT	CASSSIAGGPYTGELFF
15	TRBJ2-7	.	TRBV18	.	TGTGCCAGCTCACCAGTGCGTCTTGGAACCTACGAGCAGTACTTC	CASSPVRLGTYEQYF
12	TRBJ1-1	.	TRBV11-2	.	TGTGCCAGCAGCCCGTTAGGCAGCGAAGCTTTCTTT	CASSPLGSEAFF
14	TRBJ2-2	TRBD1	TRBV3-1/TRBV3-2	.	TGTGCCAGCAGCTTCCGACAGGGGCCCGGGGAGCTGTTTTTT	CASSFRQGPGELFF
14	TRBJ1-2	.	TRBV11-2	.	TGTGCCAGCTGCCCCGCGGGGAGAAACTATGGCTACACCTTC	CASCPAGRNYGYTF
15	TRBJ2-7	TRBD2	TRBV28	.	TGTGCCAGCAGTATCCCCACGGGGGGGCCCTACGAGCAGTACTTC	CASSIPTGGPYEQYF
12	TRBJ1-1	.	TRBV29-1	once	TGCAGCGTTGTCAGGGGTGAAACTGAAGCTTTCTTT	CSVVRGETEAFF
14	TRBJ1-5	.	TRBV19	.	TGTGCCAGTAGGCTGGGGGGCTTTGGTCAGCCCCAGCATTTT	CASRLGGFGQPQHF
13	TRBJ1-1	.	TRBV5-4	.	TGTGCCAGCAGCGGTGACAGTACGGGTGAAGCTTTCTTT	CASSGDSTGEAFF
16	TRBJ2-1	TRBD2	TRBV27	.	TGTGCCAGCAGACTTAGGGCGGGAGATACGTACAATGAGCAGTTCTTC	CASRLRAGDTYNEQFF
12	TRBJ1-5	.	TRBV27	.	TGTGCCAGCAGTCCCAACAATCAGCCCCAGCATTTT	CASSPNNQPQHF
13	TRBJ2-1	.	TRBV27	.	TGTGCCAGCAGTTGGGGCTCCTACAATGAGCAGTTCTTC	CASSWGSYNEQFF
15	TRBJ1-5	.	TRBV11-2	.	TGTGCCAGCAGCTTATTGGGGACTAGCAATCAGCCCCAGCATTTT	CASSLLGTSNQPQHF